Listed below are T cell receptor beta chains from one sample, sequenced in a study of T cell repertoires in cytomegalovirus infection. MiXCR, applied by TCRdb to the reads, yields one record per CDR3 protein. The sample lists around 530,000 distinct CDR3 sequences; around 27% were seen once. The sequenced material came from PBMCs. Receptors originate from a human donor in good health (CMV status not recorded). Some clones in this sample may be carry-over from other donors' samples. Both conserved end residues are trimmed from each CDR3. Each record gives: J gene, V gene, CDR3 protein.

J: TRBJ2-1
V: TRBV7-6
CDR3: ASSFPPGGSSNEQF

J: TRBJ1-2
V: TRBV4-2
CDR3: ASRGGGQSYGYT

J: TRBJ2-3
V: TRBV6-6
CDR3: ASSYSKPGGADTQY

J: TRBJ1-4
V: TRBV6-1
CDR3: ASTRDRNEKLF

J: TRBJ2-6
V: TRBV6-1
CDR3: ASRLVSGANVLT

J: TRBJ2-5
V: TRBV29-1
CDR3: SVEADSETQY

J: TRBJ2-2
V: TRBV11-2
CDR3: ASSLVGGTGELF

J: TRBJ1-1
V: TRBV19
CDR3: ASSPGQGRRAF

J: TRBJ2-3
V: TRBV12-3/TRBV12-4
CDR3: ASSRDSWAGGPKDTQY

J: TRBJ2-7
V: TRBV6-1
CDR3: ASSAIFEQY

J: TRBJ2-1
V: TRBV11-2
CDR3: ASSTGTSGSEQF

J: TRBJ2-1
V: TRBV7-3
CDR3: ASSLHGSEQF

J: TRBJ1-2
V: TRBV7-2
CDR3: ASSFKTSNYGYT

J: TRBJ2-1
V: TRBV11-1
CDR3: ASSSTENEQF

J: TRBJ2-7
V: TRBV5-6
CDR3: ASSLLGADYEQY

J: TRBJ1-2
V: TRBV12-5
CDR3: ASGKQLDPFYGYT

J: TRBJ2-3
V: TRBV6-2/TRBV6-3
CDR3: ASAERSPHPDTQY

J: TRBJ2-2
V: TRBV7-2
CDR3: ASRGLAGGGTGELF

J: TRBJ2-1
V: TRBV25-1
CDR3: ASSGGQGAYNEQF

J: TRBJ2-1
V: TRBV9
CDR3: ASSVAGSVGYNEQF

J: TRBJ2-5
V: TRBV24-1
CDR3: ATSDSSRGTQY

J: TRBJ2-5
V: TRBV6-1
CDR3: ASSESTGGLQTQY

J: TRBJ2-1
V: TRBV6-5
CDR3: ASSNRRGGGYNEQF

J: TRBJ1-5
V: TRBV7-8
CDR3: ASSPDGPNQPQH

J: TRBJ2-1
V: TRBV6-6
CDR3: ASRDWTGHEQF

J: TRBJ2-7
V: TRBV5-4
CDR3: ASSFGQGSSYEQY

J: TRBJ2-2
V: TRBV12-3/TRBV12-4
CDR3: ASSQTGGSGTGELF

J: TRBJ1-6
V: TRBV6-5
CDR3: ASSYSRGMGNSPLH

J: TRBJ2-1
V: TRBV6-6
CDR3: ASSYPSGSYNEQF

J: TRBJ2-2
V: TRBV7-2
CDR3: ASSGQSTGELF

J: TRBJ2-3
V: TRBV12-3/TRBV12-4
CDR3: ASSGTGSTDTQY

J: TRBJ2-5
V: TRBV5-6
CDR3: ASSSRGLRETQY

J: TRBJ2-5
V: TRBV19
CDR3: ASSDWERESQETQY

J: TRBJ1-2
V: TRBV7-9
CDR3: ASRPERRTGGNYGYT

J: TRBJ2-3
V: TRBV19
CDR3: ASTPTSGAPTDTQY

J: TRBJ1-6
V: TRBV7-6
CDR3: EGPRHPLH

J: TRBJ1-1
V: TRBV5-1
CDR3: ASSFRDPGTEAF

J: TRBJ2-1
V: TRBV6-5
CDR3: ASTPWGLAGANEQF

J: TRBJ2-7
V: TRBV4-3
CDR3: ASSQELAGVYEQY

J: TRBJ1-5
V: TRBV20-1
CDR3: SASSGTGHNQPQH

J: TRBJ1-2
V: TRBV6-5
CDR3: ASSYSTPSYGYT

J: TRBJ1-5
V: TRBV7-2
CDR3: ASSVYSNQPQH

J: TRBJ1-1
V: TRBV6-1
CDR3: ASSVQGAVANTEAF

J: TRBJ2-5
V: TRBV12-3/TRBV12-4
CDR3: ASSLGPYKETQY

J: TRBJ2-1
V: TRBV7-6
CDR3: ASSLTSGLADEQF

J: TRBJ2-5
V: TRBV7-8
CDR3: ASSSFVRPGQETQY

J: TRBJ1-2
V: TRBV25-1
CDR3: ASSGQFYGYT

J: TRBJ2-3
V: TRBV5-6
CDR3: ASSYPGPNPTQY

J: TRBJ1-2
V: TRBV20-1
CDR3: SARGQGVIRYGYT